Each of the 17 T cell receptor beta chains below was sequenced from the same sample in a study of technical replicates of blood from four donors. TCRdb's table, derived via immunoSEQ multiplex PCR, lists solely in-frame clones and lacks some. The data show approximately 49,000 clones, roughly 92% seen once. Sequencing input: PBMCs. The receptor source for this set is a human donor in good health. Some clones in this sample may be carry-over from other donors' samples.

The rearrangement joins TRBV2 to TRBJ2-5, with 7 bases matching TRBD1. The CDR3 spans 14 residues. The V segment lost 1 base and the J segment 3 bases; nucleotides outside the gene matches: 2. Germline assignment: CDR1 SNHLY and CDR2 FYNNEI. CDR3 loop: CASSEGGTEETQYF. As DNA, the CDR3 is TGTGCCAGCAGTGAAGGGGGGACAGAAGAGACCCAGTACTTC.

This chain connects TRBV7-2 to TRBJ2-1; D is unresolved. The length of the CDR3 is 11 residues. The germline CDR1 and CDR2 sequences are SGHTA and FQGNSA. The ends were cut back, 1 base at V and 10 bases at J, with 5 bases in the middle. CDR3 region: CASSLVQEQFF. CDR3 nucleotides: TGTGCCAGCAGCTTAGTTCAGGAGCAGTTCTTC.

V gene TRBV19 combines with J gene TRBJ2-2; D gene uncertain. Germline values: CDR1 LNHDA, CDR2 SQIVND (reference sequence). The CDR3 covers 15 residues. Trimming stripped 5 bases from V and 7 bases from J, with 17 bases between. The CDR3 sequence is CASSRQDGLFGELFF. In DNA form, the CDR3 reads TGTGCCAGTAGTCGACAAGACGGTCTATTCGGGGAGCTGTTTTTT.

The chain combines TRBV4-3 with TRBJ2-3; D is uncertain. Looked up from germline, CDR1 is LGHNA and CDR2 is YSLEER. With 0 bases removed from V and 0 bases from J, the gap between germline ends came to 7 bases. CDR3 length: 15 residues. The CDR3 reads CASSQEVGSTDTQYF. The CDR3 region has the DNA TGCGCCAGCAGCCAAGAAGTCGGTAGCACAGATACGCAGTATTTT.

The V call is TRBV29-1, the J call TRBJ1-5, with TRBD1 matching over 8 bases. The CDR3 totals 14 residues. In germline, CDR1 is SQVTM, CDR2 ANQGSEA. The ends lost 6 bases at V and 3 bases at J; junction bases unmatched: 7. This chain's CDR3 is CSVTGTGPNQPQHF. Written as DNA, the CDR3 is TGCAGCGTGACTGGGACAGGCCCCAATCAGCCCCAGCATTTT.

A single count supports this clone. The chain carries TRBV7-6 and TRBJ2-7, with 8 bases aligning to TRBD2. The length of the CDR3 is 14 residues. V shed 5 bases and J 2 bases; nucleotides not matched to a gene: 5. Germline V CDR1 and CDR2: SGHVS, FNYEAQ. The CDR3 sequence: CASSTLAGTYEQYF. CDR3 nucleotide sequence: TGTGCCAGCAGCACATTAGCGGGAACCTACGAGCAGTACTTC.

The chain employs TRBV30 and TRBJ1-6, with D unclear. The CDR3 runs 12 residues. Germline V gene lookup returns CDR1 GTSNPN and CDR2 SVGIG (reference sequence). V lost 0 bases and J lost 14, with 11 bases in between. Here the CDR3 DNA reads TGTGCCTGGAGTGTAGTGGTTACGGCCCTCCACTTT. It specifies CAWSVVVTALHF.

The rearrangement links TRBV29-1 to TRBJ1-2, with D possibly TRBD1 on 6 matching bases. The germline gives CDR1 SQVTM, CDR2 ANQGSEA. The CDR3 sequence is 12 residues long. V lost 5 bases to trimming and J lost 6 bases, with 13 bases between them. CDR3 protein: CSVNRQEDGYTF. In DNA, the CDR3 is TGCAGCGTTAATAGACAGGAGGATGGCTACACCTTC.

The chain has TRBV5-1 and TRBJ2-7; TRBD1 might be the D (6 bases). Germline V gene sequence: CDR1 SGHRS, CDR2 YFSETQ. The CDR3 is made up of 11 amino acids. CDR3 protein: CAGAKSYEQYF. The CDR3 DNA sequence: TGCGCGGGGGCGAAGTCCTACGAGCAGTACTTC.

The gene calls are TRBV7-6 and TRBJ2-3; TRBD1 matches at 7 bases. The V and J ends lost 1 base and 3 bases, in that order; junction bases with no gene match: 4. The CDR3 runs to 15 residues. Germline CDR1 is SGHVS and CDR2 is FNYEAQ. This CDR3 is CASSLGGGVTDTQYF. The CDR3 nucleotides are TGTGCCAGCAGCTTAGGAGGGGGCGTAACAGATACGCAGTATTTT.

This chain uses TRBV27 with TRBJ2-2, with TRBD2 identical over 9 bases. V trimming: 6 bases; J trimming: 8 bases; junction bases outside the gene matches: 7. Germline lookup yields CDR1 MNHEY and CDR2 SMNVEV (reference sequence). The CDR3 length is 14 residues. The CDR3 spells CASRGGTSWGELFF. The DNA of the CDR3 is TGTGCCAGCAGGGGGGGGACTAGCTGGGGGGAGCTGTTTTTT.

This clone was detected once. V and J are TRBV10-3 and TRBJ1-1; 9 bases are shared with TRBD1. V gave up 0 bases and J gave up 7 bases; unmatched junction bases: 3. The CDR3 consists of 14 residues. Germline CDR1 reads ENHRY; CDR2 reads SYGVKD. CDR3 bases: TGTGCCATCAGTGAGTCGGACAGGGGCCTTGAAGCTTTCTTT. Residues: CAISESDRGLEAFF.

The chain carries TRBV5-6 and TRBJ1-2, with 7 nucleotides matching TRBD1. Germline V gene lookup returns CDR1 SGHDT and CDR2 YYEEEE. The CDR3 is made up of 15 amino acids. The V segment lost 0 bases and the J segment 7 bases; nucleotides outside the gene matches: 9. For the CDR3, the DNA is TGTGCCAGCAGCTTGGGACTACAGGGGATTAGTGGCTACACCTTC. This sequence encodes CASSLGLQGISGYTF.

This rearrangement joins TRBV28 to TRBJ1-4; 11 bases match TRBD1. Trimming removed 5 bases from V and 6 bases from J; junction bases left unmatched: 2. The germline CDR1 and CDR2 sequences are MDHEN and SYDVKM. This CDR3 has 14 residues. In DNA form, the CDR3 reads TGTGCCAGCAGTGGACAGGGGGCGGATGAAAAACTGTTTTTT. It codes for CASSGQGADEKLFF.

The chain uses TRBV2 and TRBJ1-6; D ambiguous. The ends were cut back, 5 bases at V and 19 bases at J, with 6 bases in the middle. CDR1 is SNHLY, CDR2 FYNNEI, per germline. CDR3 size: 8 residues. The DNA for the CDR3 is TGTGCCAGCAGTCCCACTCACTTT. Its protein product is CASSPTHF.

The gene calls are TRBV5-6 and TRBJ2-1; 11 nucleotides align to TRBD2. After removal of 0 bases from V and 6 bases from J, the junction contained 5 bases not matched to a gene. The germline V gene encodes CDR1 SGHDT and CDR2 YYEEEE. The CDR3 has 16 amino acids. The CDR3 here is CASSLEILAGANEQFF. The CDR3 nucleotides read TGTGCCAGCAGCTTGGAAATACTAGCGGGAGCCAATGAGCAGTTCTTC.

The rearrangement uses TRBV6-1 and TRBJ1-3; D not certain. Germline-derived CDR1 and CDR2 are MNHNS and SASEGT. Trimming removed 5 bases from V and 4 bases from J, with 12 bases in between. The CDR3 extends over 14 amino acids. CDR3 sequence (DNA): TGTGCCAGCAGTATTCGGGAGGCGGGAAACACCATATATTTT. Translating it yields CASSIREAGNTIYF.